This T cell receptor (delta chain) was identified in a study of gamma-delta chains in newborns, infants, children. The wider study: Microbial exposure reportedly drives polyclonal innate γδ T cell expansion after birth.

This clone has more than one count but fewer than ten. TCRdb redid the clone calls on the reads with CATT. The sample lists roughly 5,100 delta-chain clones; roughly 2.6% were seen once. CDR3 length: 18 residues. The germline gives CDR1 GEAIGNYY, CDR2 EKD. Trimming took 0 bases from V and 1 from J; bases not matched to a gene: 5. The sample consisted of blood. The rearrangement links TRDV2 to TRDJ3, with 7 positions matching TRDD3. This receptor was identified in a child who was a newborn, infant or young child, either healthy, febrile or measles-vaccinated (not recorded which). The CDR3 sequence is CACDTVGGGSWDTRQMFF. The CDR3 DNA reads TGTGCCTGTGACACCGTAGGTGGGGGATCCTGGGACACCCGACAGATGTTTTTC.